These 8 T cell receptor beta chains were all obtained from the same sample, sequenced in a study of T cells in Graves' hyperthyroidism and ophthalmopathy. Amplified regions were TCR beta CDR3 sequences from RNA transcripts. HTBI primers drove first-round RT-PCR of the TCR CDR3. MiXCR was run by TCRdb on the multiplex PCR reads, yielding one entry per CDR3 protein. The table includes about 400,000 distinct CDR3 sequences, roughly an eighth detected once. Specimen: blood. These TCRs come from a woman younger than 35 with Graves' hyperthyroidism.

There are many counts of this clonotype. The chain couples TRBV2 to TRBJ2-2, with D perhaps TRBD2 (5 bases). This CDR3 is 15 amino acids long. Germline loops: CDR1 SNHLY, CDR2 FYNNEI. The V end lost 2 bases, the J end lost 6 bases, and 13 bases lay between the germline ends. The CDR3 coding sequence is TGTGCCAGCAGTGAACAGGACCGGGGTTCCGGGGAGCTGTTTTTT. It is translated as CASSEQDRGSGELFF.

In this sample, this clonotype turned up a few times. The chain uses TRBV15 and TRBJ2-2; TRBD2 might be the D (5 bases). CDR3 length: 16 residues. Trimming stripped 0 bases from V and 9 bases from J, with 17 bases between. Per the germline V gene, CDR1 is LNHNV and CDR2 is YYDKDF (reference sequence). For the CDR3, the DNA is TGTGCCACCAGCAGAGACTCTGCGACCCCGGGGAGGGAGCTGTTTTTT. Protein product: CATSRDSATPGRELFF.

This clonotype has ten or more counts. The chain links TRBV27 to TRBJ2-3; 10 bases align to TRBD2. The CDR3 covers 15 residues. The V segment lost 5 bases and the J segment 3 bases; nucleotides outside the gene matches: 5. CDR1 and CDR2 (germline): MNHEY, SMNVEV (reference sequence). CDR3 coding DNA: TGTGCCAGCAGTCTACTAGCGGGGTGGACAGATACGCAGTATTTT. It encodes CASSLLAGWTDTQYF.

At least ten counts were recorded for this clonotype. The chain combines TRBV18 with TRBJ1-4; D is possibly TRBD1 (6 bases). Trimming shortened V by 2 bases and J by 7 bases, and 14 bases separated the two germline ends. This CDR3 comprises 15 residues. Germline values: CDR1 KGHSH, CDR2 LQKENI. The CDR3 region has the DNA TGTGCCAGCTCACCATCAGGGGTGTCGGGTGAAAAACTGTTTTTT. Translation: CASSPSGVSGEKLFF.

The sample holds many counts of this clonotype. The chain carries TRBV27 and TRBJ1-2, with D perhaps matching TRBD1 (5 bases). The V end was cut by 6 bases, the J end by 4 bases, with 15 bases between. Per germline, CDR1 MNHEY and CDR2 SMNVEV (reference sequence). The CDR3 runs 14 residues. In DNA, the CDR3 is TGTGCCAGCAGCCGGGACCGAGTCACCTATGGCTACACCTTC. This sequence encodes CASSRDRVTYGYTF.

The CDR3 sequence is CASSLRGHDPYEQYF. The CDR3, as DNA: TGTGCCAGCAGTTTGAGGGGACACGACCCCTACGAGCAGTACTTC. This chain connects TRBV12-3 or TRBV12-4 to TRBJ2-7; perhaps TRBD1 as D (6 bases). V lost 3 bases to trimming and J lost 2 bases, with 14 bases between them. CDR3 size: 15 residues.

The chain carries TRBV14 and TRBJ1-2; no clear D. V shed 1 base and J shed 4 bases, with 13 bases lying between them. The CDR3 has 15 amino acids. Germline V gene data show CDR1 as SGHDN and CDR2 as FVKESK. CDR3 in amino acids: CASSQGSVTFYGYTF. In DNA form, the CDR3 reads TGTGCCAGCAGCCAAGGGTCGGTAACGTTCTATGGCTACACCTTC.

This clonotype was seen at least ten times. The CDR3 region is CASSQISDSSYEQYF. In DNA, the CDR3 is TGTGCCAGCAGCCAAATCTCCGACAGCTCCTACGAGCAGTACTTC. The chain joins TRBV3-1 to TRBJ2-7, with a weak D call TRBD1 (5 bases). From germline, CDR1 is LGHDT and CDR2 YNNKEL (reference sequence). The CDR3 has 15 amino acids. V shed 2 bases and J shed 0 bases, with 11 bases lying between them.